This TCR beta chain was retrieved from a study of blood T cell repertoires in COVID-19. The wider study: Italy, Spain and the United States were the sources of the convalescent and acute COVID-19 samples.

Method: immunoSEQ multiplex PCR; TCRdb's copy keeps in-frame clones and lacks some. The profile shows about 190,000 clones, 65% to 80% of them singletons. This CDR3 has 16 amino acids. CDR1 MNHEY and CDR2 SVGAGI come from the germline V gene. Deletions cut 3 bases from V and 0 bases from J, with 9 bases between. The chain is built from TRBV6-5 and TRBJ1-6; D call uncertain. The sequenced sample consisted of peripheral blood. The clonotype comes from a woman in her forties or fifties with acute or convalescent COVID-19. The CDR3 DNA sequence: TGTGCCAGCAGTTATCGCGGGAGCTCCTATAATTCACCCCTCCACTTT. This codes for CASSYRGSSYNSPLHF.